The source of this T cell receptor (beta chain) is a study of PD-L1 blockade in urothelial cancer. J gave up 3 bases and V 4 bases, and 2 bases lay outside the gene matches. The CDR3 is made up of 13 amino acids. Germline V CDR1 and CDR2: MGHRA, YSYEKL. The repertoire was sequenced with immunoSEQ multiplex PCR; TCRdb's copy has only in-frame clones and lacks some. This sample has some 35,000 clones, with approximately 80% found just once. The receptor was derived from a man in his 60s with urothelial cancer. The chain is built from TRBV4-1 and TRBJ1-2, with TRBD1 matching 7 bases. This sample comprised PBMCs, obtained around atezolizumab (anti-PD-L1) treatment. The CDR3: CASSPDRDYGYTF. As DNA, the CDR3 is TGCGCCAGCAGCCCAGACAGGGACTATGGCTACACCTTC.